These T cell receptor beta chains were read from a single sample in a study of cytomegalovirus exposure and HLA in healthy donors. Clones were read by immunoSEQ multiplex PCR, and TCRdb kept only the in-frame ones, dropping some. The repertoire holds about 190,000 clones, roughly 80% seen once, with about 0.84% in the top ten. The sample comprised PBMCs. The receptors were sampled from a woman younger than 35 in good health and CMV-seronegative. Both conserved end residues are trimmed from each CDR3.

TRBV28	13	TRBJ1-1	ASSGQGALNTEAF
TRBV7-9	11	TRBJ2-3	ASKWEGSDTQY
TRBV7-9	11	TRBJ1-3	ASSLGAENTIY
TRBV5-1	12	TRBJ2-2	ASSNMGGSGELF
TRBV5-1	14	TRBJ2-5	ASSLMLADLQETQY
TRBV28	10	TRBJ2-7	ASGTQGHEQY
TRBV7-9	14	TRBJ2-5	ASSLLLAGGQETQY
TRBV7-9	13	TRBJ2-7	ASSPWTGGSYEQY
TRBV6-5	13	TRBJ2-7	ASSYTRRSSYEQY
TRBV7-6	13	TRBJ2-1	ASSSIAASYNEQF
TRBV6-5	13	TRBJ1-5	ASSYGGGVGQPQH
TRBV15	14	TRBJ2-7	ATSRDSGTSYYEQY
TRBV28	14	TRBJ2-7	ASSEIKGGHRYEQY
TRBV10-2	13	TRBJ2-3	ASSDLAASTDTQY
TRBV27	13	TRBJ2-3	ASSFWRGAADTQY
TRBV2	14	TRBJ1-1	ASSAPGQGMNTEAF
TRBV5-6	12	TRBJ1-2	ASSLDTGGYGYT
TRBV4-2	13	TRBJ1-1	ASSQETGENTEAF
TRBV7-9	10	TRBJ1-1	ASSLVQAEAF
TRBV27	14	TRBJ2-6	ASSLGQISGANVLT
TRBV2	13	TRBJ2-2	ASSEGGMGTGELF
TRBV27	13	TRBJ2-1	ASNTGTSGYNEQF